This is a list of T cell receptor beta chains from one sample in a study of CD8+ T cells in alopecia areata. TCRdb's copy holds only in-frame clones and misses some; the assay was immunoSEQ multiplex PCR. The data contain roughly 150,000 clones, approximately 53% of them singletons. The sample consisted of CD8+ T cells sorted from blood, taken at week 0. The receptors stem from a human donor with alopecia areata. CDR3s include the opening cysteine and the closing phenylalanine or tryptophan. The D gene is left open where the match is weak. Size tells how often a clone was seen (once, few, many) or the class of an expanded clone, and some rows leave it out.

clone size: NA; V gene: TRBV10-3; D gene: NA; J gene: TRBJ1-1; CDR3 protein: CAISESTGTEAFF; CDR3 DNA: TGTGCCATCAGTGAGTCGACAGGCACTGAAGCTTTCTTT
clone size: once; V gene: TRBV30; D gene: NA; J gene: TRBJ1-1; CDR3 protein: CAWSSDTILMNTEAFF; CDR3 DNA: TGTGCCTGGAGTTCTGACACGATACTTATGAACACTGAAGCTTTCTTT
clone size: NA; V gene: TRBV4-3; D gene: NA; J gene: TRBJ2-7; CDR3 protein: CASSHQAGRDYEQYF; CDR3 DNA: TGCGCCAGCAGCCACCAGGCGGGGCGGGACTACGAGCAGTACTTC
clone size: NA; V gene: TRBV18; D gene: TRBD1; J gene: TRBJ1-2; CDR3 protein: CASSPPEGGNYGYTF; CDR3 DNA: TGTGCCAGCTCACCACCGGAAGGGGGCAACTATGGCTACACCTTC
clone size: few; V gene: TRBV6-6; D gene: NA; J gene: TRBJ1-1; CDR3 protein: CASSYSVRAGKGEAFF; CDR3 DNA: TGTGCCAGCAGTTACTCGGTCCGGGCAGGGAAAGGGGAAGCTTTCTTT
clone size: few; V gene: TRBV5-1; D gene: NA; J gene: TRBJ2-7; CDR3 protein: CASSLGQIYEQYF; CDR3 DNA: TGCGCCAGCAGCTTGGGACAGATCTACGAGCAGTACTTC
clone size: few; V gene: TRBV23-1; D gene: NA; J gene: TRBJ1-6; CDR3 protein: CASSQSELSYNSPLHF; CDR3 DNA: TGCGCCAGCAGTCAATCGGAACTGTCCTATAATTCACCCCTCCACTTT
clone size: few; V gene: TRBV29-1; D gene: NA; J gene: TRBJ1-3; CDR3 protein: CSAKGSSGNTIYF; CDR3 DNA: TGCAGCGCAAAAGGGAGCTCTGGAAACACCATATATTTT
clone size: few; V gene: TRBV4-3; D gene: NA; J gene: TRBJ2-1; CDR3 protein: CASSQEQGPLYTEQFF; CDR3 DNA: TGCGCCAGCAGCCAAGAACAGGGCCCCCTCTACACTGAGCAGTTCTTC
clone size: NA; V gene: TRBV9; D gene: TRBD2; J gene: TRBJ2-1; CDR3 protein: CASSGGTSGPQFF; CDR3 DNA: TGTGCCAGCAGCGGGGGGACTAGCGGGCCCCAGTTCTTC
clone size: NA; V gene: TRBV10-3; D gene: NA; J gene: TRBJ2-7; CDR3 protein: CAISPAWGTYEQYF; CDR3 DNA: TGTGCCATCAGTCCAGCGTGGGGAACCTACGAGCAGTACTTC